This T cell receptor beta chain was retrieved from a study of vaccination effects on CD4 cells after COVID-19. Overall study context: Vaccination of participants consisted of two doses of either the BNT162b2 or mRNA-1273 vaccine.

CD4+ T cells were isolated after around 9 days of culture. Negative nucleocapsid antibody tests before and after vaccination confirmed no previous SARS-CoV-2 infection. At days 3 and 7, half of the medium was exchanged for IL-2 medium. A note on this clone: Its antigen remains unidentified.

General study results and limits: There was only 1 of 255 vaccine-induced clones in healthy vaccinees that cross-reacted with common cold coronaviruses.

The CDR3 runs to 14 residues. Germline-derived CDR1 and CDR2 are MNHEY and SVGAGI. The ends were cut back, 2 bases at V and 2 bases at J, with 9 bases in the middle. Sequencing was performed with immunoSEQ multiplex PCR; in TCRdb, only in-frame clones are kept and a portion is missing. The sample includes over 65,000 clones, 70% to 80% of them seen just once. Sequencing used CD4+ T cells from PBMCs cultured without peptide, obtained before COVID-19 vaccination. This sequence joins TRBV6-5 and TRBJ1-2, with a weak D call TRBD1 (5 bases). This sequence originates from a human donor who received a COVID-19 vaccine. The CDR3 sequence: CASSYTGGNYGYTF. CDR3 DNA sequence: TGTGCCAGCAGTTACACCGGGGGGAACTATGGCTACACCTTC.